The 28 T cell receptor beta chains listed next were all sequenced from one sample in a study of blood T cell repertoires in COVID-19 (dated by TCRdb to the early 2020s). Receptor libraries were prepared by the immunoSEQ multiplex PCR assay. TCRdb's version of the immuneACCESS table is confined to in-frame rearrangements and falls short of the full clone set. An unresolved V gene accounts for under half of the shortfall where checked; the remainder is of unknown origin. The sample includes 150,000 to 200,000 clones, with around 86% observed a single time. The ten largest clones take up around 8.6% of the sample. The sequenced material came from peripheral blood. The origin of the receptors is a man aged 45 to 65 with active or convalescent COVID-19.

The chain has TRBV11-3 and TRBJ2-7; TRBD2 aligns across 7 bases. V shed 1 base and J 6 bases; nucleotides not matched to a gene: 3. This CDR3 region has 13 residues. The V gene's germline CDR1 is SGHNT and CDR2 YENEEA. The CDR3 spells CASSLGTSSEQYF. The CDR3 bases are TGTGCCAGCAGCTTAGGGACTAGTTCCGAGCAGTACTTC. Variable domain in full (rest from reference TRBV11-3 and TRBJ2-7): EAGVVQSPRYKIIEKKQPVAFWCNPISGHNTLYWYLQNLGQGPELLIRYENEEAVDDSQLPKDRFSAERLKGVDSTLKIQPAELGDSAVYLCASSLGTSSEQYFGPGTRLTVT.

The rearrangement uses TRBV7-2 and TRBJ1-5, with 9 bases identical to TRBD1. The V segment lost 3 bases and the J segment 1 base; nucleotides outside the gene matches: 7. This CDR3 is 17 amino acids long. CDR1 SGHTA and CDR2 FQGNSA come from the germline V gene. The CDR3 nucleotides are TGTGCCAGCAGCTTCGGCAACAGGGGGCAAAGCAATCAGCCCCAGCATTTT. Its protein is CASSFGNRGQSNQPQHF.

The rearrangement uses TRBV18 and TRBJ2-1; 7 bases line up with TRBD1. The CDR3 length is 18 residues. From germline, CDR1 is KGHSH and CDR2 LQKENI. J gave up 10 bases and V 3 bases, and 21 bases lay outside the gene matches. CDR3 protein: CASSPWALTGVRDVEQFF. For the CDR3, the DNA is TGTGCCAGCTCACCGTGGGCCCTAACAGGGGTACGAGATGTGGAGCAGTTCTTC.

The chain couples TRBV9 to TRBJ2-3; D gene ambiguous. The CDR3 runs to 14 residues. The germline V gene has CDR1 SGDLS and CDR2 YYNGEE. V was shortened by 3 bases and J by 0 bases, with 8 bases between the two germline ends. CDR3 DNA: TGTGCCAGCAGCGAGGAGCCCAGCACAGATACGCAGTATTTT. It is translated as CASSEEPSTDTQYF.

V is TRBV30 and J is TRBJ1-5; the D gene is possibly TRBD1 (6 bases). Trimming took off 0 bases at V and 4 bases at J, with 16 bases between the two ends. The germline gives CDR1 GTSNPN, CDR2 SVGIG (reference sequence). The CDR3 covers 16 residues. CDR3 sequence (DNA): TGTGCCTGGAGTGTGGGTGGCAGGGGAGGGAATCAGCCCCAGCATTTT. This gives the protein CAWSVGGRGGNQPQHF.

The chain combines TRBV19 with TRBJ1-1; D is undetermined. CDR1 is LNHDA and CDR2 is SQIVND in the germline V gene (reference sequence). Trimming shortened V by 11 bases and J by 4 bases, and 17 bases separated the two germline ends. There are 13 residues in the CDR3. Here the CDR3 DNA reads TGTGCCTCCGGGGAGACCCTGGCCACTGAAGCTTTCTTT. Translating gives CASGETLATEAFF.

The chain uses TRBV6-1 and TRBJ1-1, with D possibly matching TRBD1 (5 bases). The V gene's germline CDR1 is MNHNS and CDR2 SASEGT. The CDR3 has 15 residues. With 1 base removed from V and 1 base from J, the gap between germline ends came to 10 bases. CDR3: CASSEVGGSNTEAFF. The CDR3 DNA reads as TGTGCCAGCAGTGAAGTGGGGGGATCGAACACTGAAGCTTTCTTT.

This chain joins TRBV7-2 and TRBJ2-1; 13 bases match TRBD2. Germline loops: CDR1 SGHTA, CDR2 FQGNSA. The junction had 6 bases not matched to a gene; V was cut back by 5 bases and J by 8 bases. CDR3 length: 15 amino acids. In DNA form, the CDR3 reads TGTGCCAGCAGCCAACTAGCGGGAGGGGTTGATGAGCAGTTCTTC. It is translated as CASSQLAGGVDEQFF.

The chain uses TRBV4-1 and TRBJ1-5, with D maybe TRBD1 (6 bases). In germline, CDR1 is MGHRA, CDR2 YSYEKL. The V and J ends lost 3 bases and 6 bases respectively, with 15 bases between them. This CDR3 has 15 amino acids. The CDR3 spells CASSHDGAGAQPQHF. CDR3 DNA: TGCGCCAGCAGCCACGACGGGGCGGGGGCTCAGCCCCAGCATTTT.

The sample holds one count of this clone. This chain uses TRBV7-9 with TRBJ2-5, with TRBD2 as a possible D gene (6 bases). V was cut by 5 bases and J by 5 bases, with 24 bases left in between. Germline V gene lookup returns CDR1 SEHNR and CDR2 FQNEAQ (reference sequence). The CDR3 consists of 17 residues. CDR3 sequence: CASSDFVGFGAGETQYF. The CDR3 bases are TGTGCCAGCAGCGATTTCGTAGGGTTCGGGGCGGGGGAGACCCAGTACTTC.

This clone is a singleton in its sample. The V gene is TRBV18, the J gene TRBJ1-4; 8 bases match TRBD1. The CDR3 length is 15 residues. The V and J ends lost 3 bases and 3 bases, in that order; junction bases with no gene match: 3. Per germline, CDR1 KGHSH and CDR2 LQKENI. The CDR3 spells CASSPSTGANEKLFF. CDR3 DNA: TGTGCCAGCTCACCGTCGACAGGGGCTAATGAAAAACTGTTTTTT.

This chain links TRBV4-1 with TRBJ2-3; TRBD2 agrees at 8 bases. CDR3 length: 19 amino acids. Per germline, CDR1 MGHRA and CDR2 YSYEKL. V dropped 2 bases and J dropped 5; count of bases not matched to a gene: 18. CDR3 DNA: TGCGCCAGCAGCCAAATCCCGGCGGAGGGCGGGAGGTTGGGAGATACGCAGTATTTT. The encoded protein is CASSQIPAEGGRLGDTQYF.

The chain employs TRBV2 and TRBJ1-3; 7 nucleotides match TRBD1. From germline, CDR1 is SNHLY and CDR2 FYNNEI. V dropped 10 bases and J dropped 4; count of bases not matched to a gene: 7. This CDR3 is 13 amino acids long. CDR3 coding DNA: TGTGCCATGCAACAGGGGCCGGGAAACACCATATATTTT. Its translation is CAMQQGPGNTIYF.

This chain uses TRBV2 with TRBJ2-1, with 13 nucleotides matching TRBD2. This CDR3 is built from 15 residues. Per germline, CDR1 SNHLY and CDR2 FYNNEI. Unmatched junction bases numbered 8, after V lost 6 bases and J lost 9 bases. The CDR3 is CASSGLAGVGGEQFF. The CDR3, as DNA: TGTGCCAGCAGCGGACTAGCGGGAGTTGGTGGTGAGCAGTTCTTC.

The chain has TRBV19 and TRBJ1-6, with 7 positions matching TRBD1. CDR3 length: 15 residues. After removal of 1 base from V and 6 bases from J, the junction contained 3 bases not matched to a gene. Germline V lookup: CDR1 LNHDA, CDR2 SQIVND (reference sequence). The CDR3 sequence: CASSIAQGRNSPLHF. The CDR3 DNA reads as TGTGCCAGTAGTATAGCACAGGGGCGTAATTCACCCCTCCACTTT.

V is TRBV6-5 and J is TRBJ2-3, with D maybe TRBD2 (5 bases). V was shortened by 2 bases and J by 5 bases, with 8 bases between the two germline ends. Germline CDR1 MNHEY, CDR2 SVGAGI. The CDR3 sequence is 13 residues long. CDR3 amino acids: CASSYREQDTQYF. The CDR3 DNA is TGTGCCAGCAGTTACAGGGAGCAAGATACGCAGTATTTT.

There are a few counts of this clone. The chain joins TRBV5-1 to TRBJ2-1; no clear D gene. Trimming shortened V by 4 bases and J by 9 bases, and 11 bases separated the two germline ends. CDR3 length: 12 residues. CDR1 and CDR2 from the germline V gene are SGHRS and YFSETQ. The DNA of the CDR3 is TGCGCCAGCAGCGCCACAGTCGCTGAGCAGTTCTTC. Translation gives CASSATVAEQFF.

The genes are TRBV19 and TRBJ2-1; 7 nucleotides align to TRBD2. The V gene end was trimmed by 0 bases and the J gene end by 1 base; junction bases not matched to a gene: 9. The CDR3 consists of 18 residues. Germline CDR1 reads LNHDA; CDR2 reads SQIVND (reference sequence). For the CDR3, the DNA is TGTGCCAGTAGTATAGACCAGAGGTGGGAGGGATCCTACAATGAGCAGTTCTTC. Translation: CASSIDQRWEGSYNEQFF.

This rearrangement joins TRBV7-7 to TRBJ2-2, with no clear D. The CDR3 totals 14 residues. Germline CDR1 and CDR2: SSHAT and FNYEAQ (reference sequence). Trimming left V 1 base short and J 7 bases short, with 10 bases between. CDR3 protein: CASSLGPTGGELFF. In nucleotides, the CDR3 is TGTGCCAGCAGCTTAGGACCTACGGGCGGGGAGCTGTTTTTT. The full variable domain, completed using reference TRBV7-7 and TRBJ2-2, is GAGVSQSPRYKVTKRGQDVTLRCDPISSHATLYWYQQALGQGPEFLTYFNYEAQPDKSGLPSDRFSAERPEGSISTLTIQRTEQRDSAMYRCASSLGPTGGELFFGEGSRLTVL.

The genes are TRBV5-6 and TRBJ2-5; 16 bases match TRBD2. The CDR3 extends over 19 amino acids. Germline CDR1 is SGHDT and CDR2 is YYEEEE. Trimming cost V 3 bases and J 0 bases; bases outside gene matches: 8. CDR3 in amino acids: CASSWGLAGGMLDQETQYF. In DNA form, the CDR3 reads TGTGCCAGCAGCTGGGGACTAGCGGGGGGGATGCTCGACCAAGAGACCCAGTACTTC.

This chain links TRBV14 with TRBJ2-3; tentatively, D is TRBD2 (6 bases). Germline assignment: CDR1 SGHDN and CDR2 FVKESK. This CDR3 region has 15 residues. Trimming removed 2 bases from V and 1 base from J, with 10 bases in between. The CDR3 DNA follows: TGTGCCAGCAGCCAACGGGACTTGCGCACAGATACGCAGTATTTT. It yields the protein CASSQRDLRTDTQYF. Drawing the rest from reference TRBV14 and TRBJ2-3, the complete variable domain is EAGVTQFPSHSVIEKGQTVTLRCDPISGHDNLYWYRRVMGKEIKFLLHFVKESKQDESGMPNNRFLAERTGGTYSTLKVQPAELEDSGVYFCASSQRDLRTDTQYFGPGTRLTVL.

This clone was counted a single time. The rearrangement links TRBV27 to TRBJ2-1; TRBD2 matches 10 bases. V trimming: 5 bases; J trimming: 0 bases; junction bases outside the gene matches: 1. The CDR3 contains 15 residues. Germline-derived CDR1 and CDR2 are MNHEY and SMNVEV (reference sequence). In nucleotides, the CDR3 is TGTGCCAGCAGTGCTAGCGGGAGCTCCTACAATGAGCAGTTCTTC. Translating it yields CASSASGSSYNEQFF.

The chain employs TRBV7-3 and TRBJ2-5; 9 nucleotides match TRBD2. The V gene's germline CDR1 is SGHTA and CDR2 FQGTGA. V was clipped by 2 bases and J by 4 bases; unmatched bases: 5. The CDR3 extends over 15 amino acids. The CDR3 DNA reads as TGTGCCAGCAGCTTATCGCGGGGGGGCGTAGAGACCCAGTACTTC. Translation gives CASSLSRGGVETQYF.

The rearrangement uses TRBV11-2 and TRBJ1-2, with 7 bases that match TRBD1. This CDR3 region has 14 residues. Looked up from germline, CDR1 is SGHAT and CDR2 is FQNNGV. V trimming: 5 bases; J trimming: 8 bases; junction bases outside the gene matches: 11. The CDR3 nucleotides are TGTGCCAGCAGCAAAGACAGGGCCTTGGAAGGCTACACCTTC. Translating gives CASSKDRALEGYTF.

The genes are TRBV4-1 and TRBJ1-2; D not certain. V was clipped by 4 bases and J by 4 bases, with 16 bases between them. The CDR3 is 15 residues long. Germline CDR1 MGHRA, CDR2 YSYEKL. DNA of the CDR3: TGCGCCAGCAGCCCGGTAGGAGGGTCGGTCTATGGCTACACCTTC. Amino acids: CASSPVGGSVYGYTF.

The chain has TRBV19 and TRBJ1-5; the D is unclear. Germline V gene sequence: CDR1 LNHDA, CDR2 SQIVND (reference sequence). V lost 2 bases and J 5 bases, leaving 16 bases between the germline ends. This CDR3 has 16 residues. The DNA for the CDR3 is TGTGCCAGTAGTATAAACAGTGGGTCAGGCTATCAGCCCCAGCATTTT. This codes for CASSINSGSGYQPQHF.

The rearrangement uses TRBV13 and TRBJ2-4; 7 bases agree with TRBD1. The CDR3 length is 18 residues. CDR1 is PRHDT and CDR2 is FYEKMQ in the germline V gene (reference sequence). Germline trimming cut 5 bases from V and 0 bases from J; bases unmatched to any gene: 13. For the CDR3, the DNA is TGTGCCAGCAGCCCCCGGACAGGAAACCGACTAGCCAAAAACATTCAGTACTTC. Its protein product is CASSPRTGNRLAKNIQYF.

CDR3 protein: CASSLMSAEAFF. The DNA of the CDR3 is TGTGCCAGCAGCTTGATGTCCGCTGAAGCTTTCTTT. The V gene is TRBV5-5, the J gene TRBJ1-1; D is unresolved. V was cut by 1 base and J by 6 bases, with 7 bases left in between. The CDR3 has 12 residues. Germline CDR1 SGHKS, CDR2 YYEKEE (reference sequence).